These 7 T cell receptor beta chains were sequenced from one sample in a study of blood T cell repertoires in COVID-19. Repertoires were generated with immunoSEQ multiplex PCR, while TCRdb's copy carries only in-frame clones and drops some. The table has 120,000 to 150,000 clones, 80% to 90% seen once. The sequenced material came from peripheral blood. The receptors come from a human donor in a cohort sampled during active COVID-19.

The rearrangement joins TRBV7-9 to TRBJ1-1; 8 bases are a match to TRBD1. This CDR3 region has 15 residues. The ends lost 5 bases at V and 4 bases at J; junction bases unmatched: 9. In germline, CDR1 is SEHNR, CDR2 FQNEAQ (reference sequence). The CDR3 DNA reads as TGTGCCAGCAGCCTTGGACAGGGAATGGCCACTGAAGCTTTCTTT. It encodes CASSLGQGMATEAFF.

The DNA of the CDR3 is TGTGCCAGCAGCCAAGTTCTGACATATGAAGAGACCCAGTACTTC. Its translation: CASSQVLTYEETQYF. This chain joins TRBV3-1 (or the pseudogene TRBV3-2) and TRBJ2-5; D gene ambiguous. CDR1 LGHDT and CDR2 YNNKEL come from the germline V gene (reference sequence). The CDR3 has 15 residues. The ends were cut back, 1 base at V and 3 bases at J, with 12 bases in the middle.

The chain joins TRBV20-1 to TRBJ1-2; maybe TRBD1 (6 bases). Germline CDR1 reads DFQATT; CDR2 reads SNEGSKA (reference sequence). This CDR3 region has 11 residues. V was pared by 4 bases and J by 3 bases, with 6 bases between. The CDR3: CSANRDYGYTF. The CDR3 DNA reads TGCAGTGCTAACAGGGACTATGGCTACACCTTC.

The V call is TRBV6-5, the J call TRBJ2-1; 12 nucleotides agree with TRBD2. After removal of 5 bases from V and 7 bases from J, the junction contained 6 bases not matched to a gene. This CDR3 region has 15 residues. Germline CDR1 and CDR2: MNHEY and SVGAGI. This CDR3 is CASSPLAGGMNEQFF. CDR3 sequence (DNA): TGTGCCAGCAGTCCTCTAGCGGGGGGGATGAATGAGCAGTTCTTC.

CDR3 in DNA: TGTGCCAGCAGCAATACATGGGCCCGGGGAAACTCCTACGAGCAGTACTTC. It codes for CASSNTWARGNSYEQYF. The chain carries TRBV7-9 and TRBJ2-7, with a weak D call TRBD2 (5 bases). Germline V lookup: CDR1 SEHNR, CDR2 FQNEAQ (reference sequence). Deletions cut 5 bases from V and 0 bases from J, with 20 bases between. CDR3 size: 17 residues.

CDR3 nucleotides: TGCGCCAGCAGCATAGGACAAGTTCTCCGCTCTGGGGCCAACGTCCTGACTTTC. This gives the protein CASSIGQVLRSGANVLTF. J is TRBJ2-6 and V is TRBV5-1; D is possibly TRBD1 (5 bases). CDR3 size: 18 residues. CDR1 SGHRS and CDR2 YFSETQ come from the germline V gene. Deletions cut 4 bases from V and 0 bases from J, with 17 bases between.

V is TRBV6-6 and J is TRBJ2-1, with 9 positions matching TRBD2. The CDR3 contains 16 residues. Germline V gene lookup returns CDR1 MNHNY and CDR2 SVGAGI (reference sequence). The V and J ends lost 0 bases and 4 bases, in that order; junction bases with no gene match: 4. CDR3 nucleotides: TGTGCCAGCAGTTACTCTGTAAGCGGGGGGTACAATGAGCAGTTCTTC. Its protein product is CASSYSVSGGYNEQFF.